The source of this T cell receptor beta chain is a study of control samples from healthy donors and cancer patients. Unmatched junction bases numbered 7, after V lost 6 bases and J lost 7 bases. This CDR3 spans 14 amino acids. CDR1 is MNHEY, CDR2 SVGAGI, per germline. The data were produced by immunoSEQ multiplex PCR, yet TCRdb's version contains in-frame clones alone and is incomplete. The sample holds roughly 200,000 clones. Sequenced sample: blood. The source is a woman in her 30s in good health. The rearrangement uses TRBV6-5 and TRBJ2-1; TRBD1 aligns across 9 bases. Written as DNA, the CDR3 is TGTGCCAGCAGAGATCCAGGACAGGGGAATGAGCAGTTCTTC. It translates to CASRDPGQGNEQFF.